This T cell receptor (beta chain) is from a study of OX40 agonist ivuxolimab in advanced cancers. The CDR3 extends over 14 amino acids. The junction had 5 bases not matched to a gene; V was cut back by 6 bases and J by 3 bases. Germline V gives CDR1 MDHEN, CDR2 SYDVKM. As to this clone: Its cognate antigen is unknown.

Clones were sequenced by immunoSEQ multiplex PCR, and TCRdb holds only the in-frame ones, with some missing. Among about 48,000 clones listed, about 93% were seen once. Study results and limitations: Part of the nonresponder group also had normalized T-cell clonal expansion that was low.

This TCR came from an adult with an advanced solid tumor such as melanoma, head and neck, liver or kidney cancer. The sequencing used CD4+ or CD8+ T cells sorted from blood, collected in a trial of the OX40 agonist ivuxolimab. The chain recombines TRBV28 with TRBJ2-7; 10 positions match TRBD1. In DNA, the CDR3 is TGTGCCAGCAGCTCCCGGGACAGGGGCTACGAGCAGTACGTC. This sequence encodes CASSSRDRGYEQYV.